The TCR beta chain under discussion was sequenced for a study of shared clonotypes between healthy human individuals. About the study: The donor group consisted of two women and three men, aged 18 to 49. Overall study findings and caveats: A small donor pool kept down the genetic and exposure-history diversity that was represented.

The authors loaded 150 to 250 ng DNA, some 32,000 T cell genomes, into sorted-subset replicate PCRs. Sequencing was performed with immunoSEQ multiplex PCR; in TCRdb, only in-frame clones are kept and a portion is missing. This sample has 2,500,000 or so clones, with 80% to 95% found just once. A word on this clone: Antigen: not known.

In germline, CDR1 is MDHEN, CDR2 SYDVKM. The CDR3 extends over 13 amino acids. The V end was cut by 3 bases, the J end by 7 bases, with 12 bases between. This clonotype was obtained from a man aged 18-30 years in good health. Some clones in this sample may be carry-over from other donors' samples. What was sequenced was naive CD4+ T cells from PBMCs. The subset was: CD45RA+ positively selected. The chain links TRBV28 to TRBJ2-5, with D perhaps assigned TRBD1 or TRBD2 (7 bases each). In nucleotides, the CDR3 is TGTGCCAGCAGTTTTACCAGGGGGGGGACCCAGTACTTC. Its translation: CASSFTRGGTQYF.